Sequencing of this T cell receptor beta chain was carried out in a study of T-cell memory formation after mild COVID-19. This clonotype has at least ten counts. TCRdb re-analysed the 5' RACE reads in MiXCR, keeping a single row per CDR3 protein. Counted here are 400,000 to 500,000 distinct CDR3 sequences, more than 15% occurring once; the ten biggest clones make up around a fifth. V was cut by 5 bases and J by 11 bases, with 15 bases left in between. The CDR3 runs 12 residues. Per the germline V gene, CDR1 is MNHEY and CDR2 is SVGAGI. V is TRBV6-5 and J is TRBJ1-1, with D perhaps matching TRBD1 (5 bases). Source material: PBMCs or a T cell subset sorted from them (not recorded which). This sequence was found in a man between 18 and 35 years old who had mild COVID-19 (a few samples of this study predate the infection). Cell type and time point are not known. Here the CDR3 DNA reads TGTGCCAGCAGTCACGAGGCAGGGTTTGCTTTCTTT. Its protein is CASSHEAGFAFF.